This T cell receptor (beta chain) appears in the sequencing data of a study of siplizumab effects on memory and regulatory T cells. Repertoires were generated with immunoSEQ multiplex PCR, while TCRdb's copy carries only in-frame clones and drops some. The sample yields tens of thousands of clones, approximately 95% seen once. The V gene's germline CDR1 is MGHDK and CDR2 SYGVNS. V was shortened by 2 bases and J by 5 bases, with 9 bases between the two germline ends. This CDR3 is built from 14 residues. This TCR came from a human donor in good health. The chain employs TRBV25-1 and TRBJ2-2; D possibly corresponds to TRBD2 (6 bases). Source material: CD8+ T cells sorted from blood. The CDR3 is CASSEPGETGELFF. The CDR3, as DNA: TGTGCCAGCAGTGAACCGGGGGAGACCGGGGAGCTGTTTTTT.